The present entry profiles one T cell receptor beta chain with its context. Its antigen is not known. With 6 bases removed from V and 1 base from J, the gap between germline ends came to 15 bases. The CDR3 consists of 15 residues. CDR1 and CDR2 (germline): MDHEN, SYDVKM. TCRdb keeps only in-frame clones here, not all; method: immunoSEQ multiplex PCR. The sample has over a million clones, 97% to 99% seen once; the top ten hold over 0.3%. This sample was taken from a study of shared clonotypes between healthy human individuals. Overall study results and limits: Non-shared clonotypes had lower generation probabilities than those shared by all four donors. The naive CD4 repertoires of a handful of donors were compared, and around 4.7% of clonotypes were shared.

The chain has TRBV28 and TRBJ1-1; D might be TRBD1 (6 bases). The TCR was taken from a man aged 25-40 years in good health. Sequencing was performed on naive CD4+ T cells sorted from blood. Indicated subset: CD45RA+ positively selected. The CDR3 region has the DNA TGTGCCAGCAGACAACTTGGGACAAGGAACACTGAAGCTTTCTTT. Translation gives CASRQLGTRNTEAFF.